Each of the 25 T cell receptor beta chains below was sequenced from the same sample in a study of T cell responses to AZD1222 COVID-19 vaccine. Assay used: immunoSEQ multiplex PCR; TCRdb lists only in-frame clones, some missing. Among about 98,000 clones listed, approximately 84% were seen once. The specimen comprised peripheral blood, sampled on day 0 of AZD1222 vaccination. The origin of the receptors is an adult in good health.

V is TRBV4-1 and J is TRBJ1-1, with D hard to call. The CDR3 is 15 residues long. Germline V lookup: CDR1 MGHRA, CDR2 YSYEKL. V was clipped by 0 bases and J by 5 bases, with 13 bases between them. CDR3 residues: CASSQDSFQRTEAFF. CDR3 coding DNA: TGCGCCAGCAGCCAAGACAGTTTCCAGAGGACTGAAGCTTTCTTT.

V is TRBV24-1 and J is TRBJ2-7; TRBD2 might be the D (7 bases). CDR3 length equals 15 residues. V was shortened by 4 bases and J by 3 bases, with 15 bases between the two germline ends. CDR1 is KGHDR and CDR2 is SFDVKD in the germline V gene. The CDR3 reads CATSEKGGTNYEQYF. CDR3 coding DNA: TGTGCCACCAGTGAAAAGGGGGGGACGAACTACGAGCAGTACTTC.

V and J are TRBV9 and TRBJ2-2, with 8 bases aligning to TRBD2. The CDR3 totals 17 residues. V lost 3 bases and J lost 3; bases outside the gene matches: 10. The V gene's germline CDR1 is SGDLS and CDR2 YYNGEE. The CDR3, as DNA: TGTGCCAGCAGCGGCTCGCCGGGGGGGGCTTACACCGGGGAGCTGTTTTTT. The encoded protein is CASSGSPGGAYTGELFF.

The rearrangement links TRBV25-1 to TRBJ1-1, with a possible D match to TRBD1 (5 bases). Germline CDR1 reads MGHDK; CDR2 reads SYGVNS. V gave up 1 base and J gave up 4 bases, with 13 bases separating them. The CDR3 extends over 15 amino acids. Here the CDR3 reads CASSESGRAGTEAFF. Here the CDR3 DNA reads TGTGCCAGCAGTGAATCGGGCAGGGCGGGCACTGAAGCTTTCTTT.

This chain links TRBV2 with TRBJ1-2, with D hard to call. Per germline, CDR1 SNHLY and CDR2 FYNNEI. Trimming shortened V by 0 bases and J by 5 bases, and 10 bases separated the two germline ends. This CDR3 has 14 amino acids. CDR3 residues: CASSEAVLYYGYTF. The CDR3 DNA is TGTGCCAGCAGTGAAGCCGTTCTCTATTATGGCTACACCTTC.

The gene calls are TRBV18 and TRBJ1-1, with a tentative D call TRBD1 (5 bases). The V end lost 1 base, the J end lost 6 bases, and 9 bases lay between the germline ends. The CDR3 is 13 residues long. Germline lookup yields CDR1 KGHSH and CDR2 LQKENI. CDR3 region: CASSPHRGAEAFF. CDR3 coding DNA: TGTGCCAGCTCACCACATAGGGGTGCTGAAGCTTTCTTT.

For this clone: This CDR3 is missing its conserved last phenylalanine or tryptophan, likely due to a read error. The DNA is omitted, as the CDR3 cannot be located on it reliably, and the CDR3 follows TCRdb's listing. This chain links TRBV3-1 (or the pseudogene TRBV3-2) with TRBJ2-7; TRBD2 is taken as the D call from the table, unchecked against the DNA. The CDR3 comprises 12 residues, both ends counted. Germline V gene lookup returns CDR1 LGHDT and CDR2 YNNKEL (reference sequence). CDR3 sequence reads: CASSQDGVNWSL.

This rearrangement joins TRBV5-4 to TRBJ2-7; the D gene could be TRBD1 or TRBD2 (5 bases each). The V end lost 4 bases, the J end lost 5 bases, and 22 bases lay between the germline ends. Germline CDR1 is SGHNT and CDR2 is YYREEE (reference sequence). The CDR3 spans 16 residues. The CDR3, as DNA: TGTGCCAGCAGCCCCGGGGCGGGCAACGCGGCCAACGAGCAGTACTTC. This codes for CASSPGAGNAANEQYF. The full variable domain, rest sourced from reference TRBV5-4 and TRBJ2-7, is ETGVTQSPTHLIKTRGQQVTLRCSSQSGHNTVSWYQQALGQGPQFIFQYYREEENGRGNFPPRFSGLQFPNYSSELNVNALELDDSALYLCASSPGAGNAANEQYFGPGTRLTVT.

J is TRBJ2-2 and V is TRBV7-6; TRBD2 aligns across 10 bases. Per the germline V gene, CDR1 is SGHVS and CDR2 is FNYEAQ. J was trimmed by 1 base and V by 4 bases; bases with no gene match: 9. The CDR3 has 18 residues. The CDR3 DNA sequence: TGTGCCAGCAGCTCCTTCTTTAGCGGGGGGAAGAACACCGGGGAGCTGTTTTTT. Translating gives CASSSFFSGGKNTGELFF.

The chain carries TRBV15 and TRBJ2-1; 10 bases are shared with TRBD1. The CDR3 is made up of 15 amino acids. Germline CDR1 and CDR2: LNHNV and YYDKDF (reference sequence). The V gene end was trimmed by 1 base and the J gene end by 6 bases; junction bases not matched to a gene: 3. The CDR3 region has the DNA TGTGCCACCAGCAGAGGCGGGACAGGGGTCAATGAGCAGTTCTTC. Its translation is CATSRGGTGVNEQFF.

The chain links TRBV19 to TRBJ2-1; a possible D gene is TRBD1 (5 bases). This CDR3 is 16 amino acids long. Looked up from germline, CDR1 is LNHDA and CDR2 is SQIVND (reference sequence). The germline V and J ends were trimmed by 3 bases and 4 bases, with 16 bases remaining between them. In DNA form, the CDR3 reads TGTGCCAGTAGTATCCCCCCCCAAACAGGATACAATGAGCAGTTCTTC. Its translation: CASSIPPQTGYNEQFF.

This clone came up a few times. The chain is built from TRBV24-1 and TRBJ2-7, with D possibly being TRBD1 or TRBD2 (5 bases each). The germline V gene has CDR1 KGHDR and CDR2 SFDVKD. The CDR3 is made up of 13 amino acids. V was pared by 9 bases and J by 0 bases, with 11 bases between. CDR3 loop: CATAGTDSYEQYF. The CDR3 region has the DNA TGTGCCACCGCCGGGACCGACTCCTACGAGCAGTACTTC.

This chain connects TRBV2 to TRBJ2-4; D perhaps matches TRBD1 (6 bases). Germline lookup yields CDR1 SNHLY and CDR2 FYNNEI. The CDR3 sequence is 12 residues long. The V gene lost 7 bases and the J gene lost 15 bases, with 19 bases spanning the gap. The CDR3 reads CASNLDKIGGYF. In DNA, the CDR3 is TGTGCCAGCAATCTAGACAAAATAGGGGGGTACTTC. Based on the CDR3 plus reference TRBV2 and TRBJ2-4, the full variable domain is EPEVTQTPSHQVTQMGQEVILRCVPISNHLYFYWYRQILGQKVEFLVSFYNNEISEKSEIFDDQFSVERPDGSNFTLKIRSTKLEDSAMYFCASNLDKIGGYFGAGTRLSVL.

The rearrangement uses TRBV7-2 and TRBJ2-2, with D perhaps matching TRBD2 (6 bases). Germline values: CDR1 SGHTA, CDR2 FQGNSA. There are 14 residues in the CDR3. V was cut by 5 bases and J by 3 bases, with 10 bases left in between. DNA of the CDR3: TGTGCCAGCAGCCCCCGCGGGGACACCGGGGAGCTGTTTTTT. This gives the protein CASSPRGDTGELFF.

J is TRBJ2-2 and V is TRBV6-4; weak D call: TRBD2 (6 bases). The germline V gene has CDR1 MRHNA and CDR2 SNTAGT. Trimming took off 6 bases at V and 4 bases at J, with 15 bases between the two ends. This CDR3 is 15 amino acids long. CDR3 sequence reads: CASSDGAGSTGELFF. CDR3 DNA: TGTGCCAGCAGCGACGGAGCGGGTAGCACCGGGGAGCTGTTTTTT.

J is TRBJ1-1 and V is TRBV5-4; D is unresolved. CDR3 size: 12 residues. From germline, CDR1 is SGHNT and CDR2 YYREEE (reference sequence). V was pared by 0 bases and J by 4 bases, with 4 bases between. This CDR3 is CASSLDITEAFF. Here the CDR3 DNA reads TGTGCCAGCAGCTTGGACATCACTGAAGCTTTCTTT. Full variable domain (rest looked up from reference TRBV5-4 and TRBJ1-1): ETGVTQSPTHLIKTRGQQVTLRCSSQSGHNTVSWYQQALGQGPQFIFQYYREEENGRGNFPPRFSGLQFPNYSSELNVNALELDDSALYLCASSLDITEAFFGQGTRLTVV.

The J gene is TRBJ2-5, the V gene TRBV11-2, with D possibly TRBD1 on 6 matching bases. Per germline, CDR1 SGHAT and CDR2 FQNNGV. The V end was cut by 3 bases, the J end by 2 bases, with 13 bases between. The CDR3 extends over 15 amino acids. This CDR3 is CASSLGAHAQETQYF. CDR3 in DNA: TGTGCCAGCAGCTTGGGGGCCCACGCTCAAGAGACCCAGTACTTC.

The V gene is TRBV28, the J gene TRBJ1-6; a possible D gene is TRBD1 (5 bases). The length of the CDR3 is 15 residues. Between the trimmed V and J ends, which lost 5 bases and 9 bases, there was a span of 17 bases. The germline gives CDR1 MDHEN, CDR2 SYDVKM. This CDR3 is CASSPPGGIFSPLHF. The CDR3 DNA reads as TGTGCCAGCAGTCCTCCCGGGGGTATATTTTCACCCCTCCACTTT.

The chain combines TRBV19 with TRBJ2-5; 8 positions agree with TRBD2. The V segment lost 6 bases and the J segment 5 bases; nucleotides outside the gene matches: 11. Germline CDR1 reads LNHDA; CDR2 reads SQIVND (reference sequence). The CDR3 has 15 residues. DNA of the CDR3: TGTGCCAGTAGAGAGGGCGGGAGGAGCGGGGAGACCCAGTACTTC. This gives the protein CASREGGRSGETQYF.

This chain links TRBV3-1 (or the pseudogene TRBV3-2) with TRBJ1-2; D uncertain. The V gene lost 0 bases and the J gene lost 4 bases, with 9 bases spanning the gap. CDR1 LGHDT and CDR2 YNNKEL come from the germline V gene (reference sequence). The CDR3 covers 14 residues. The CDR3 nucleotides are TGTGCCAGCAGCCAAGAGGAATCATCCTATGGCTACACCTTC. Translation: CASSQEESSYGYTF.

This clone was observed a handful of times. This chain uses TRBV4-1 with TRBJ1-2; D unresolved. The CDR3 has 14 amino acids. CDR1 is MGHRA and CDR2 is YSYEKL in the germline V gene. Trimming took 0 bases from V and 7 from J, leaving 12 bases between them. The CDR3 DNA is TGCGCCAGCAGCCAAGACGGGAACTGGCGTGGCTACACCTTC. Residues: CASSQDGNWRGYTF.

This chain joins TRBV6-5 and TRBJ1-6; D is ambiguous. Germline CDR1 is MNHEY and CDR2 is SVGAGI. CDR3 size: 15 residues. V was clipped by 2 bases and J by 4 bases, with 9 bases between them. The CDR3: CASSYRSPYNSPLHF. CDR3 nucleotide sequence: TGTGCCAGCAGTTACCGGTCACCGTATAATTCACCCCTCCACTTT.

Worth noting for this clone: The identical CDR3 is also encoded by other nucleotide sequences in the sample. V is TRBV12-3 or TRBV12-4 and J is TRBJ2-2; D gene ambiguous. V was trimmed by 1 base and J by 4 bases, leaving 4 bases between them. This CDR3 region has 13 residues. The DNA for the CDR3 is TGTGCCAGCAGTTTAGGGACCACCGGGGAGCTGTTTTTT. Protein: CASSLGTTGELFF.

The genes are TRBV4-3 and TRBJ2-7; D gene uncertain. CDR3 length: 11 residues. Germline loops: CDR1 LGHNA, CDR2 YSLEER. Trimming took 0 bases from V and 6 from J, leaving 3 bases between them. The CDR3 reads CASSQDGEQYF. CDR3 DNA sequence: TGCGCCAGCAGCCAAGACGGCGAGCAGTACTTC.

J is TRBJ1-3 and V is TRBV6-5, with D uncertain. Germline lookup yields CDR1 MNHEY and CDR2 SVGAGI. This CDR3 contains 13 residues. Trimming took 10 bases from V and 1 from J, leaving 11 bases between them. For the CDR3, the DNA is TGTGCCACCCATTCGGGGTCTGGAAACACCATATATTTT. This gives the protein CATHSGSGNTIYF.